This T cell receptor (beta chain) was identified during a study of blood T cell repertoires in COVID-19. Study context: Some COVID-19 samples were acute and others convalescent; all came from the United States, Italy and Spain.

Clones were read by immunoSEQ multiplex PCR, and TCRdb kept only the in-frame ones, dropping some. The data hold around 110,000 clones, with roughly 90% observed a single time. Germline CDR1 SGDLS, CDR2 YYNGEE. V was pared by 2 bases and J by 7 bases, with 21 bases between. The CDR3 loop spans 17 amino acids. The TCR was taken from a man between 35 and 55 years old with active or convalescent COVID-19. The chain carries TRBV9 and TRBJ2-2, with D possibly matching TRBD1 (6 bases). Input material: peripheral blood. DNA of the CDR3: TGTGCCAGCAGCGTCCGGGACATGCCCTCGATGGGCGGGGAGCTGTTTTTT. Its translation: CASSVRDMPSMGGELFF.